A single TCR beta chain is shown here with its context. Both 60 Vbeta primers and 13 Jbeta primers went into the PCR. Data came from immunoSEQ multiplex PCR; TCRdb stores just in-frame clones and leaves some out. Among more than 80,000 clones listed, approximately 72% were seen once. The sample is drawn from a study of cytomegalovirus exposure and HLA in healthy donors. V lost 2 bases to trimming and J lost 3 bases; unmatched junction nucleotides: 11. The CDR3 covers 17 residues. CDR1 is SGHVS, CDR2 FQNEAQ, per germline. The chain joins TRBV7-8 to TRBJ2-5; 8 bases are a match to TRBD1. The sample was PBMCs. The TCR originated in a woman aged 40 to 50 in good health and CMV-seropositive. CDR3 in amino acids: CASSLTRPGGSEETQYF. As DNA, the CDR3 is TGTGCCAGCAGCTTAACCCGGCCAGGGGGCAGTGAAGAGACCCAGTACTTC.